This is a list of T cell receptor beta chains from one sample in a study of blood T cell repertoires in COVID-19. Only in-frame clones appear in the TCRdb table, and some are missing; sequencing was by immunoSEQ multiplex PCR. The sample has a few hundred thousand clones, around 89% seen once; the top ten hold over 4%. Sequencing was performed on PBMCs or T cells enriched from blood (not recorded which). Every receptor here comes from a woman in her twenties or thirties who had recovered from COVID-19. Both conserved end residues are part of each CDR3. The D gene is left open where the match is weak. A clone size is listed for some rows: how often the clone was seen (once, few, many), or a class if it is expanded.

abundance: -
d_gene: -
j_gene: TRBJ2-1
v_gene: TRBV4-2
CDR3aa: CASSQVSDSNEQFF
CDR3nt: TGTGCCAGCAGCCAAGTCTCGGACTCCAATGAGCAGTTCTTC

abundance: -
d_gene: -
j_gene: TRBJ1-5
v_gene: TRBV27
CDR3aa: CASGRGGFYHF
CDR3nt: TGTGCCAGCGGCCGGGGGGGTTTCTACCATTTT

abundance: -
d_gene: -
j_gene: TRBJ1-1
v_gene: TRBV2
CDR3aa: CASSSRRGNTEAFF
CDR3nt: TGTGCCAGCAGTTCCCGAAGGGGGAACACTGAAGCTTTCTTT

abundance: once
d_gene: -
j_gene: TRBJ2-2
v_gene: TRBV7-3
CDR3aa: CASSLTLVGTGELFF
CDR3nt: TGTGCCAGCAGCTTAACACTAGTCGGCACCGGGGAGCTGTTTTTT

abundance: -
d_gene: TRBD1
j_gene: TRBJ1-5
v_gene: TRBV28
CDR3aa: CASSDRGINQPQHF
CDR3nt: TGTGCCAGCAGCGACAGGGGGATCAATCAGCCCCAGCATTTT

abundance: -
d_gene: TRBD2
j_gene: TRBJ2-3
v_gene: TRBV7-9
CDR3aa: CASTGSGTSELTDTQYF
CDR3nt: TGTGCCAGCACTGGTTCCGGGACTAGTGAGTTGACAGATACGCAGTATTTT

abundance: -
d_gene: -
j_gene: TRBJ2-7
v_gene: TRBV13
CDR3aa: CASSLGRNYEQYF
CDR3nt: TGTGCCAGCAGCTTAGGCAGGAACTACGAGCAGTACTTC

abundance: -
d_gene: TRBD1
j_gene: TRBJ2-3
v_gene: TRBV3-1/TRBV3-2
CDR3aa: CASSRGTGLTDTQYF
CDR3nt: TGTGCCAGCAGTCGCGGGACAGGGTTGACAGATACGCAGTATTTT

abundance: -
d_gene: -
j_gene: TRBJ1-1
v_gene: TRBV19
CDR3aa: CASLQGQWSTEAFF
CDR3nt: TGTGCCAGTCTTCAGGGGCAATGGAGCACTGAAGCTTTCTTT

abundance: -
d_gene: TRBD2
j_gene: TRBJ2-7
v_gene: TRBV7-9
CDR3aa: CASSQLAGALSYEQYF
CDR3nt: TGTGCCAGCAGTCAACTAGCGGGAGCTCTCTCCTACGAGCAGTACTTC

abundance: -
d_gene: -
j_gene: TRBJ1-5
v_gene: TRBV19
CDR3aa: CASSTGQYSNQPQHF
CDR3nt: TGTGCCAGTAGTACAGGACAGTATAGCAATCAGCCCCAGCATTTT